One sample yielded the 14 T cell receptor beta chains listed below, sequenced in a study of CDR3 diversity in severe acne. TCRdb re-derived calls from the PCR reads in MiXCR, one entry per CDR3 protein. Of about 97,000 distinct CDR3 sequences in the sample, 51% were seen once. Sample: blood. These receptor sequences come from a male donor with acne.

This clonotype was seen repeatedly, ten times or more. This chain uses TRBV5-6 with TRBJ2-3; 11 bases fit TRBD2. Germline CDR1 reads SGHDT; CDR2 reads YYEEEE. The CDR3 consists of 15 residues. J was trimmed by 2 bases and V by 5 bases; bases with no gene match: 4. In nucleotides, the CDR3 is TGTGCCAGCAGACTAGCGGGGGAGTACACAGATACGCAGTATTTT. Protein product: CASRLAGEYTDTQYF.

This clonotype was counted at least ten times. The chain employs TRBV7-9 and TRBJ1-1; D ambiguous. There are 13 residues in the CDR3. Trimming cost V 3 bases and J 5 bases, with 10 bases left between them. The germline V gene encodes CDR1 SEHNR and CDR2 FQNEAQ (reference sequence). This CDR3 is CASSLGAGTEAFF. Written as DNA, the CDR3 is TGTGCCAGCAGCTTGGGAGCGGGGACTGAAGCTTTCTTT. Full variable domain (rest looked up from reference TRBV7-9 and TRBJ1-1): DTGVSQNPRHKITKRGQNVTFRCDPISEHNRLYWYRQTLGQGPEFLTYFQNEAQLEKSRLLSDRFSAERPKGSFSTLEIQRTEQGDSAMYLCASSLGAGTEAFFGQGTRLTVV.

This clonotype was seen ten or more times. The chain joins TRBV20-1 to TRBJ1-5; a possible D gene is TRBD1 (6 bases). Germline V CDR1 and CDR2: DFQATT, SNEGSKA (reference sequence). V lost 3 bases and J lost 0, with 9 bases in between. The CDR3 extends over 14 amino acids. Here the CDR3 DNA reads TGCAGTGCTAGGAGGGGGGATAGCAATCAGCCCCAGCATTTT. Translation: CSARRGDSNQPQHF.

In its sample, this clonotype was seen many times. This chain uses TRBV20-1 with TRBJ2-3; 9 positions match TRBD2. J was trimmed by 6 bases and V by 1 base; bases with no gene match: 11. Germline values: CDR1 DFQATT, CDR2 SNEGSKA (reference sequence). CDR3 length: 16 residues. The CDR3 reads CSARATLAGVRDTQYF. In DNA form, the CDR3 reads TGCAGTGCTAGAGCTACCTTAGCGGGAGTACGCGATACGCAGTATTTT.

This clonotype was recorded many times. The chain joins TRBV7-9 to TRBJ2-7; D is unclear. The V end was cut by 5 bases, the J end by 3 bases, with 11 bases between. There are 13 residues in the CDR3. In germline, CDR1 is SEHNR, CDR2 FQNEAQ (reference sequence). CDR3 in amino acids: CASSPPGLYEQYF. The DNA of the CDR3 is TGTGCCAGCAGCCCACCGGGTCTCTACGAGCAGTACTTC.

The chain carries TRBV14 and TRBJ1-1; D remains ambiguous. CDR1 is SGHDN, CDR2 FVKESK, per germline. Trimming removed 0 bases at V and 7 bases at J, with 9 bases between. The CDR3 spans 13 residues. The CDR3 loop is CASSQDFFGEAFF. Here the CDR3 DNA reads TGTGCCAGCAGCCAAGATTTCTTCGGTGAAGCTTTCTTT.

The chain recombines TRBV24-1 with TRBJ2-7, with D tentatively TRBD2 (6 bases). CDR1 and CDR2 (germline): KGHDR, SFDVKD. The V gene lost 5 bases and the J gene lost 2 bases, with 18 bases spanning the gap. The CDR3 runs 16 residues. The CDR3 here is CATSVWDCISTYEQYF. The DNA for the CDR3 is TGTGCCACCAGTGTTTGGGACTGTATTAGCACCTACGAGCAGTACTTC.

This clonotype was seen ten or more times. The rearrangement joins TRBV6-2 or TRBV6-3 to TRBJ2-1; TRBD2 matches at 10 bases. CDR1 is MNHEY and CDR2 is SVGEGT in the germline V gene. The CDR3 totals 16 residues. The trim removed 8 bases at V and 4 bases at J, leaving 11 bases unmatched. The CDR3 loop reads CASGGFLAGAYNEQFF. CDR3 nucleotides: TGTGCCAGCGGGGGATTCCTAGCGGGAGCTTACAATGAGCAGTTCTTC.

The rearrangement joins TRBV4-3 to TRBJ1-5, with 8 positions matching TRBD1. Germline V CDR1 and CDR2: LGHNA, YSLEER. Trimming took 4 bases from V and 4 from J; bases not matched to a gene: 9. CDR3 size: 16 residues. The CDR3 loop is CASSLDRDRRNQPQHF. The CDR3 DNA reads as TGCGCCAGCAGCCTTGATAGGGACAGGAGAAATCAGCCCCAGCATTTT.

This sequence joins TRBV2 and TRBJ1-1; D is ambiguous. Trimming stripped 11 bases from V and 3 bases from J, with 13 bases between. This CDR3 comprises 12 residues. Germline CDR1 and CDR2: SNHLY and FYNNEI. The CDR3 DNA is TGTGCCGTCTCTGTGGGCTACACTGAAGCTTTCTTT. It codes for CAVSVGYTEAFF.

This chain links TRBV7-9 with TRBJ2-5; 8 bases are a match to TRBD2. Looked up from germline, CDR1 is SEHNR and CDR2 is FQNEAQ (reference sequence). The CDR3 has 16 residues. J lost 1 base, V lost 1 base, and 5 bases had no gene match. CDR3 in amino acids: CASSLVAGGSQETQYF. For the CDR3, the DNA is TGTGCCAGCAGCTTAGTTGCGGGAGGTTCCCAAGAGACCCAGTACTTC. The full variable domain, rest sourced from reference TRBV7-9 and TRBJ2-5, is DTGVSQNPRHKITKRGQNVTFRCDPISEHNRLYWYRQTLGQGPEFLTYFQNEAQLEKSRLLSDRFSAERPKGSFSTLEIQRTEQGDSAMYLCASSLVAGGSQETQYFGPGTRLLVL.

There are many counts of this clonotype. The J gene is TRBJ2-3, the V gene TRBV3-1, with 8 bases lining up with TRBD2. V lost 4 bases and J lost 4; bases outside the gene matches: 10. Germline V CDR1 and CDR2: LGHDT, YNNKEL (reference sequence). This CDR3 is built from 16 residues. The CDR3 DNA is TGTGCCAGCAGCCGAGGAATAGCGGGATGGGCAGATACGCAGTATTTT. The encoded protein is CASSRGIAGWADTQYF.

V gene TRBV15 combines with J gene TRBJ2-2; TRBD2 matches at 10 bases. Germline V gene data show CDR1 as LNHNV and CDR2 as YYDKDF (reference sequence). Trimming removed 0 bases from V and 4 bases from J; junction bases left unmatched: 2. CDR3 length: 16 amino acids. The CDR3 here is CATSREAGGPTGELFF. The DNA for the CDR3 is TGTGCCACCAGCAGAGAAGCGGGAGGGCCCACCGGGGAGCTGTTTTTT. The full variable domain, completed using reference TRBV15 and TRBJ2-2, is DAMVIQNPRYQVTQFGKPVTLSCSQTLNHNVMYWYQQKSSQAPKLLFHYYDKDFNNEADTPDNFQSRRPNTSFCFLDIRSPGLGDTAMYLCATSREAGGPTGELFFGEGSRLTVL.

V and J are TRBV7-9 and TRBJ1-2; the match to TRBD1 covers 7 bases. The CDR3 loop spans 16 amino acids. Germline trimming cut 5 bases from V and 5 bases from J; bases unmatched to any gene: 14. Germline-derived CDR1 and CDR2 are SEHNR and FQNEAQ (reference sequence). This CDR3 is CASSHAIRQGEYGYTF. CDR3 DNA: TGTGCCAGCAGCCACGCCATTCGACAGGGAGAGTATGGCTACACCTTC.